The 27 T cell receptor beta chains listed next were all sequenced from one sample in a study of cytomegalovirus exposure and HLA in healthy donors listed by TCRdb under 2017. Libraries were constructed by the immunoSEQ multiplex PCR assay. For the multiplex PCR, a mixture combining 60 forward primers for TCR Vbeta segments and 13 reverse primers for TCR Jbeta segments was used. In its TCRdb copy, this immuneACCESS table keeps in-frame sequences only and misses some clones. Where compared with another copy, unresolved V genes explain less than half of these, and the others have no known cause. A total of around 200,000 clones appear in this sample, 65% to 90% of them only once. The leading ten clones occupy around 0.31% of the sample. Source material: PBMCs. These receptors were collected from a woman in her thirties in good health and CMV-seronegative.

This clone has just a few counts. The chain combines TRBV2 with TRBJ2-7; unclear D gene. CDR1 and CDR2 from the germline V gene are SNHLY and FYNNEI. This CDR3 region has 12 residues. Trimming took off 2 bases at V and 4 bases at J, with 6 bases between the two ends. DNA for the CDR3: TGTGCCAGCAGTGAACTAGGATACGAGCAGTACTTC. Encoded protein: CASSELGYEQYF.

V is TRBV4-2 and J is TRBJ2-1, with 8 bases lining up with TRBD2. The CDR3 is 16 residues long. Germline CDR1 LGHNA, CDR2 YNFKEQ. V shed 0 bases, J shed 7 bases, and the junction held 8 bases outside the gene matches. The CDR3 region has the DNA TGTGCCAGCAGCCAAGATCCCACTAGCGGAGGTAATGAGCAGTTCTTC. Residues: CASSQDPTSGGNEQFF.

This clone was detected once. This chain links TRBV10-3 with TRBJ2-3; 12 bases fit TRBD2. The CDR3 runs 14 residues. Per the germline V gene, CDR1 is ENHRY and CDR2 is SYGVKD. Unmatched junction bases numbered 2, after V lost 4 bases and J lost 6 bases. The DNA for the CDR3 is TGTGCCATCAGTGGGACTAGCGGGGCGGATACGCAGTATTTT. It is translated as CAISGTSGADTQYF.

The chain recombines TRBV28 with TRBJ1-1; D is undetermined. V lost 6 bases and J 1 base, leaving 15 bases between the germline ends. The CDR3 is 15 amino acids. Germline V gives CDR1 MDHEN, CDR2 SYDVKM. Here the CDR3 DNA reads TGTGCCAGCAGCCCCGGTGGTCTAACGAACACTGAAGCTTTCTTT. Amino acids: CASSPGGLTNTEAFF.

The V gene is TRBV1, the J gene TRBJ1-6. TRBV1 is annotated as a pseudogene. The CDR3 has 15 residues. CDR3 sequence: CTSGGITLWNSPLHF. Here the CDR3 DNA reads TGCACCAGCGGAGGGATCACCTTGTGGAATTCACCCCTCCACTTT.

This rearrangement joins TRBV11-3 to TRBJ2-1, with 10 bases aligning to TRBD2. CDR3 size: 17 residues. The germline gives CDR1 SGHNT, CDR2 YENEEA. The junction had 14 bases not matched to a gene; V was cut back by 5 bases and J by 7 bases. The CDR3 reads CASSPKAGGPGSNEQFF. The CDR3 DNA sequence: TGTGCCAGCAGCCCAAAAGCGGGAGGGCCAGGATCGAATGAGCAGTTCTTC.

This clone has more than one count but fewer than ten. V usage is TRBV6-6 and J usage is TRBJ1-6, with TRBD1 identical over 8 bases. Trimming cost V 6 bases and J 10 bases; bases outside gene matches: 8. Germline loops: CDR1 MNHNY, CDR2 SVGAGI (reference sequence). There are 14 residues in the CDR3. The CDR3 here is CASRPGQGPSPLHF. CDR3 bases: TGTGCCAGCAGACCCGGACAGGGTCCCTCACCCCTCCACTTT.

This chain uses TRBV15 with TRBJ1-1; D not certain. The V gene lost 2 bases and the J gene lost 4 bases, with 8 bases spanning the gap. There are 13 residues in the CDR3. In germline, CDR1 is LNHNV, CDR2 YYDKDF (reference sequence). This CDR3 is CATSRSYGTEAFF. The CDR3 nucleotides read TGTGCCACCAGCAGATCCTATGGCACTGAAGCTTTCTTT.

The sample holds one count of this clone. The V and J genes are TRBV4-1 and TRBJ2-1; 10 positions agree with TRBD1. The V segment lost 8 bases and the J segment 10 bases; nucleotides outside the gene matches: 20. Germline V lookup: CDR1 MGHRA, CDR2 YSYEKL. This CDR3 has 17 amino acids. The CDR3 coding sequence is TGCGCCAGCGCCAGGGGGACAGGGGTAAACCGGGCCGGGGAGCAGTTCTTC. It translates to CASARGTGVNRAGEQFF.

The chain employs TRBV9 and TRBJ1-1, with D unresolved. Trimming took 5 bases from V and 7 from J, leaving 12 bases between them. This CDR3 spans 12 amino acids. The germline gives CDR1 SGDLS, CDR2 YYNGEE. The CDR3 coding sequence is TGTGCCAGCAGTCCATGGGGAGGTGAAGCTTTCTTT. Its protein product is CASSPWGGEAFF. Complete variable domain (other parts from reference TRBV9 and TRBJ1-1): DSGVTQTPKHLITATGQRVTLRCSPRSGDLSVYWYQQSLDQGLQFLIQYYNGEERAKGNILERFSAQQFPDLHSELNLSSLELGDSALYFCASSPWGGEAFFGQGTRLTVV.

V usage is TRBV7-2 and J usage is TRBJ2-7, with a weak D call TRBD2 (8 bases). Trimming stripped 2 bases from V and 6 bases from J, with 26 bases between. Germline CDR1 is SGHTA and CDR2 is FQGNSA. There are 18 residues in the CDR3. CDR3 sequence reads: CASSLTLEGAGGNFEQYF. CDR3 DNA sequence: TGTGCCAGCAGCTTAACGCTTGAGGGGGCGGGGGGAAACTTCGAGCAGTACTTC.

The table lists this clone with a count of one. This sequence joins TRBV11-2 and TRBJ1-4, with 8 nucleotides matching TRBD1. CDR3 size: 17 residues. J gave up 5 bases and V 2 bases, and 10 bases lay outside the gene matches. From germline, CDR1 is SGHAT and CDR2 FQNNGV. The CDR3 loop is CASSLSMWDRMNEKLFF. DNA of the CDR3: TGTGCCAGCAGCTTATCAATGTGGGACAGGATGAATGAAAAACTGTTTTTT.

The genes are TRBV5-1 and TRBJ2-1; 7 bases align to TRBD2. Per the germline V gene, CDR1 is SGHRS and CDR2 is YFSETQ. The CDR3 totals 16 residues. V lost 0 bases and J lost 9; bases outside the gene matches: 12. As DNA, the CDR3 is TGCGCCAGCAGCTTGGTGAATTCTGGGGAGGGGCGTGAGCAGTTCTTC. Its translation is CASSLVNSGEGREQFF.

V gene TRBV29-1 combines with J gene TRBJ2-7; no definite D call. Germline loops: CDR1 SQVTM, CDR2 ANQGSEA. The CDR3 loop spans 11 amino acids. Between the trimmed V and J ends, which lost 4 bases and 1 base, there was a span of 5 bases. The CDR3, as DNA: TGCAGCGTTGCCCATTCCTACGAGCAGTACTTC. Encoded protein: CSVAHSYEQYF.

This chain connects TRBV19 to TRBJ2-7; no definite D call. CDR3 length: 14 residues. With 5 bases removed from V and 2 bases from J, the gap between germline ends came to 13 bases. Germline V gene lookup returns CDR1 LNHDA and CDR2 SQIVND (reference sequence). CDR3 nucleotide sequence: TGTGCCAGTAGTCCCACACATCAGACCTACGAGCAGTACTTC. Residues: CASSPTHQTYEQYF.

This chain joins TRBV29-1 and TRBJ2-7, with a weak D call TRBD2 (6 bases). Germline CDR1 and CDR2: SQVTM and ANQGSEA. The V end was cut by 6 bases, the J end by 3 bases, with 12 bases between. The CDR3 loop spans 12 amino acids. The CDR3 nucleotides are TGCAGCGTCGCCGGGAGCTACTACGAGCAGTACTTC. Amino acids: CSVAGSYYEQYF.

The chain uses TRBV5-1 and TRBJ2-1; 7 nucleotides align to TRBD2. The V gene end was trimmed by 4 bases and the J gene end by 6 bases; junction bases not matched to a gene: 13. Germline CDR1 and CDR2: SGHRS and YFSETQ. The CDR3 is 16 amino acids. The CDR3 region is CASSAPVVAGVNEQFF. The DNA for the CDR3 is TGCGCCAGCAGCGCCCCGGTGGTGGCGGGAGTCAATGAGCAGTTCTTC.

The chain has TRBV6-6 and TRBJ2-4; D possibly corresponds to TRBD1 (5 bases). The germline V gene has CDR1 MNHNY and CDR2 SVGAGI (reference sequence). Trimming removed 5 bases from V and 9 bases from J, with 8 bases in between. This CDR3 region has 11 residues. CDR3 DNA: TGTGCCAGCAGTGATCAGGGCATTCAGTACTTC. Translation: CASSDQGIQYF.

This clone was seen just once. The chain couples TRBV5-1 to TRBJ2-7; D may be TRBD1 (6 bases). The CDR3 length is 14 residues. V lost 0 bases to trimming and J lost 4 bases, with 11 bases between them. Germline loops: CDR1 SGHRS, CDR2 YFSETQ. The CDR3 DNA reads TGCGCCAGCAGCTTGGACACAGGGCCTTACGAGCAGTACTTC. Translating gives CASSLDTGPYEQYF. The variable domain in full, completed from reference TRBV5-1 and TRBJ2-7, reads KAGVTQTPRYLIKTRGQQVTLSCSPISGHRSVSWYQQTPGQGLQFLFEYFSETQRNKGNFPGRFSGRQFSNSRSEMNVSTLELGDSALYLCASSLDTGPYEQYFGPGTRLTVT.

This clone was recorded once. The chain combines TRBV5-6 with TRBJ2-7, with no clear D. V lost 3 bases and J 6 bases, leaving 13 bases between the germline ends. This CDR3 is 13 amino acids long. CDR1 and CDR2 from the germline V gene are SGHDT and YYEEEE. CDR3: CASSYLESGEQYF. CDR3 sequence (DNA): TGTGCCAGCAGCTACTTAGAATCGGGCGAGCAGTACTTC.

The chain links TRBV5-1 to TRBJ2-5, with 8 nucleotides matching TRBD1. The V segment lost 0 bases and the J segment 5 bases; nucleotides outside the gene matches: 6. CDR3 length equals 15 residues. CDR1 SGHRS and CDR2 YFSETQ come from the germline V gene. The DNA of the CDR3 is TGCGCCAGCAGCTTGGCCGAGACAGGGGTGGAGACCCAGTACTTC. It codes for CASSLAETGVETQYF.

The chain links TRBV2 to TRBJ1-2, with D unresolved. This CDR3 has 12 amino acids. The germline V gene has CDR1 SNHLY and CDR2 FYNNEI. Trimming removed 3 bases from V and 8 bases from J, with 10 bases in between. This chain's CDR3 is CASSETLQGYTF. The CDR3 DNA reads TGTGCCAGCAGTGAGACACTCCAGGGCTACACCTTC. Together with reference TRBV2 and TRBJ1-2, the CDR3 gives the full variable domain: EPEVTQTPSHQVTQMGQEVILRCVPISNHLYFYWYRQILGQKVEFLVSFYNNEISEKSEIFDDQFSVERPDGSNFTLKIRSTKLEDSAMYFCASSETLQGYTFGSGTRLTVV.

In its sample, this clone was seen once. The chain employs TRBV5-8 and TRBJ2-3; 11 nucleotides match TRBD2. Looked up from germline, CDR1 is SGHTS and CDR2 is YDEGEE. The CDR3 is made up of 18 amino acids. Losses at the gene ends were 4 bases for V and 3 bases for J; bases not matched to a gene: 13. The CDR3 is CASSPTYMTSGVTDTQYF. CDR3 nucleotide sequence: TGTGCCAGCAGCCCAACGTATATGACTAGCGGGGTAACAGATACGCAGTATTTT.

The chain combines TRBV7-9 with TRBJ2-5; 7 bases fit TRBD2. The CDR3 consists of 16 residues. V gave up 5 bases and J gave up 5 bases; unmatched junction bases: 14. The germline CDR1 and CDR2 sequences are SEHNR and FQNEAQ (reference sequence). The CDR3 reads CASSRRFTGRGETQYF. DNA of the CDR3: TGTGCCAGCAGCCGGCGGTTTACGGGGAGGGGCGAGACCCAGTACTTC.

The CDR3 nucleotides are TGCGCCAGCAGCCGCGCCCCGCTAGCGGGGGGAAGCACAGATACGCAGTATTTT. It encodes CASSRAPLAGGSTDTQYF. The chain carries TRBV5-1 and TRBJ2-3; 11 bases align to TRBD2. Germline V gene lookup returns CDR1 SGHRS and CDR2 YFSETQ. CDR3 length equals 18 residues. The trim removed 4 bases at V and 0 bases at J, leaving 10 bases unmatched.

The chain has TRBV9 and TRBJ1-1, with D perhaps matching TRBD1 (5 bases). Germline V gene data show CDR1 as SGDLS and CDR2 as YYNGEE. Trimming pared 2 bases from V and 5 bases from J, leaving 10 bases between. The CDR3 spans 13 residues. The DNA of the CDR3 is TGTGCCAGCAGCGTCCTTCAGGGAACTGAAGCTTTCTTT. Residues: CASSVLQGTEAFF.

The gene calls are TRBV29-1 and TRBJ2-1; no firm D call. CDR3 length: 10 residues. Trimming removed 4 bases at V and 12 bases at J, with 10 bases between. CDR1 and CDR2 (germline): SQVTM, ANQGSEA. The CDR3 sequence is CSVAEIRQFF. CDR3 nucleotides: TGCAGCGTTGCTGAGATCCGGCAGTTCTTC.